The 16 T cell receptor beta chains listed next were all sequenced from one sample in a study of blood T cell repertoires in COVID-19. This table comes from immunoSEQ multiplex PCR, and its TCRdb copy is limited to in-frame clones, with some not included. The table includes fewer than 250,000 clones, roughly 78% detected once. Sequencing was carried out using peripheral blood. The receptors shown here come from a middle-aged woman with acute or convalescent COVID-19.

The V call is TRBV7-9, the J call TRBJ2-3; no clear D. The CDR3 sequence is 15 residues long. V gave up 3 bases and J gave up 3 bases, with 13 bases separating them. The V gene's germline CDR1 is SEHNR and CDR2 FQNEAQ (reference sequence). CDR3: CASSLTSTATDTQYF. The CDR3, as DNA: TGTGCCAGCAGCTTGACGTCGACTGCTACAGATACGCAGTATTTT.

This chain connects TRBV10-3 to TRBJ1-2; D gene unclear. Germline CDR1 is ENHRY and CDR2 is SYGVKD. The length of the CDR3 is 13 residues. Trimming shortened V by 7 bases and J by 4 bases, and 13 bases separated the two germline ends. CDR3 DNA sequence: TGTGCCATCACGTCCGCGTCACGCTATGGCTACACCTTC. It is translated as CAITSASRYGYTF.

This chain links TRBV20-1 with TRBJ1-1; 11 bases agree with TRBD1. The CDR3 loop spans 17 amino acids. Germline V CDR1 and CDR2: DFQATT, SNEGSKA (reference sequence). V lost 6 bases and J lost 4; bases outside the gene matches: 16. In DNA form, the CDR3 reads TGCAGTGCCAGTCCTTCCGGGACAGGGGGAATAAGCACTGAAGCTTTCTTT. It codes for CSASPSGTGGISTEAFF.

This sequence joins TRBV19 and TRBJ1-1, with no clear D. Germline V gives CDR1 LNHDA, CDR2 SQIVND (reference sequence). CDR3 length: 14 amino acids. The ends were cut back, 5 bases at V and 6 bases at J, with 16 bases in the middle. CDR3 DNA sequence: TGTGCCAGTAGTGATCCCCCGCGGGGTTCTGAAGCTTTCTTT. Residues: CASSDPPRGSEAFF.

V is TRBV23-1 and J is TRBJ2-1, with 7 nucleotides matching TRBD1. TRBV23-1 is labeled an ORF, and its function is uncertain. The CDR3 has 16 residues. J lost 2 bases, V lost 4 bases, and 8 bases had no gene match. CDR3 amino acids: CASSLSSTGAYNEQFF. CDR3 nucleotides: TGCGCCAGCAGTCTGTCCTCTACAGGGGCCTACAATGAGCAGTTCTTC.

This chain links TRBV5-1 with TRBJ1-2, with a possible D match to TRBD1 (5 bases). V was pared by 5 bases and J by 0 bases, with 11 bases between. The CDR3 covers 14 residues. Germline CDR1 SGHRS, CDR2 YFSETQ. Here the CDR3 reads CASRPQGANYGYTF. CDR3 DNA sequence: TGCGCCAGCAGGCCGCAGGGCGCTAACTATGGCTACACCTTC.

V is TRBV18 and J is TRBJ2-1; TRBD2 might be the D (5 bases). CDR1 is KGHSH, CDR2 LQKENI, per germline. V lost 3 bases to trimming and J lost 5 bases, with 8 bases between them. The CDR3 has 13 amino acids. CDR3 region: CASSPGLNNEQFF. CDR3 DNA: TGTGCCAGCTCACCCGGACTCAACAATGAGCAGTTCTTC.

The chain uses TRBV7-2 and TRBJ2-5, with a tentative D call TRBD2 (6 bases). CDR1 and CDR2 (germline): SGHTA, FQGNSA. The CDR3 has 14 amino acids. The V end lost 4 bases, the J end lost 0 bases, and 9 bases lay between the germline ends. The CDR3 reads CASSSGGNQETQYF. The CDR3 DNA reads as TGTGCCAGCAGCTCAGGCGGGAACCAAGAGACCCAGTACTTC.

The genes are TRBV30 and TRBJ1-5; D unresolved. Germline V gene lookup returns CDR1 GTSNPN and CDR2 SVGIG (reference sequence). The CDR3 length is 13 residues. The V end was cut by 5 bases, the J end by 0 bases, with 8 bases between. The CDR3 region has the DNA TGTGCCTGGGGGGAGATTAGCAATCAGCCCCAGCATTTT. This translates into CAWGEISNQPQHF. The variable domain in full, with the rest retrieved from reference TRBV30 and TRBJ1-5, is SQTIHQWPATLVQPVGSPLSLECTVEGTSNPNLYWYRQAAGRGLQLLFYSVGIGQISSEVPQNLSASRPQDRQFILSSKKLLLSDSGFYLCAWGEISNQPQHFGDGTRLSIL.

This clone was seen more than once but under ten times. The V call is TRBV14, the J call TRBJ2-7, with 8 bases identical to TRBD2. From germline, CDR1 is SGHDN and CDR2 FVKESK. V shed 0 bases and J 0 bases; nucleotides not matched to a gene: 4. This CDR3 has 16 amino acids. DNA of the CDR3: TGTGCCAGCAGCCAAGATCGGGGGGGTTTCTCCTACGAGCAGTACTTC. This encodes CASSQDRGGFSYEQYF. Combining the CDR3 with reference TRBV14 and TRBJ2-7 gives the whole variable domain EAGVTQFPSHSVIEKGQTVTLRCDPISGHDNLYWYRRVMGKEIKFLLHFVKESKQDESGMPNNRFLAERTGGTYSTLKVQPAELEDSGVYFCASSQDRGGFSYEQYFGPGTRLTVT.

J is TRBJ2-3 and V is TRBV11-2, with 9 bases matching TRBD1. This CDR3 contains 15 residues. V lost 4 bases and J lost 5; bases outside the gene matches: 7. CDR1 and CDR2 from the germline V gene are SGHAT and FQNNGV. For the CDR3, the DNA is TGTGCCAGCAGCTCGGGACAGGGCGGTGGAGATACGCAGTATTTT. Translated, it gives CASSSGQGGGDTQYF.

This chain connects TRBV30 to TRBJ1-5; weak D call: TRBD1 (6 bases). CDR1 and CDR2 (germline): GTSNPN, SVGIG (reference sequence). The CDR3 sequence is 13 residues long. V lost 3 bases to trimming and J lost 7 bases, with 13 bases between them. The CDR3 DNA sequence: TGTGCCTGGAGCGAGGGGGTAGTCCAGCCCCAGCATTTT. Its translation is CAWSEGVVQPQHF.

The rearrangement links TRBV5-8 to TRBJ1-3; no firm D call. Per the germline V gene, CDR1 is SGHTS and CDR2 is YDEGEE. With 4 bases removed from V and 6 bases from J, the gap between germline ends came to 23 bases. There are 17 residues in the CDR3. The CDR3 is CASSLVKTLRSQNTIYF. CDR3 DNA: TGTGCCAGCAGCCTGGTGAAGACTCTCCGGAGCCAAAACACCATATATTTT.

This chain links TRBV9 with TRBJ2-1; 9 bases line up with TRBD2. Unmatched junction bases numbered 18, after V lost 4 bases and J lost 4 bases. The CDR3 runs to 19 residues. Per germline, CDR1 SGDLS and CDR2 YYNGEE. CDR3 loop: CASSPRASGVLSRYNEQFF. For the CDR3, the DNA is TGTGCCAGCAGCCCCCGGGCTAGCGGGGTTCTCAGTCGTTACAATGAGCAGTTCTTC.

V and J are TRBV5-1 and TRBJ2-7; 11 bases are shared with TRBD2. Germline V gives CDR1 SGHRS, CDR2 YFSETQ. V was pared by 0 bases and J by 6 bases, with 2 bases of the junction left unmatched. This CDR3 region has 14 residues. The CDR3 is CASSLVAGGPEQYF. CDR3 in DNA: TGCGCCAGCAGCTTGGTAGCGGGGGGGCCCGAGCAGTACTTC.

The chain uses TRBV7-6 and TRBJ2-7; perhaps TRBD2 as D (6 bases). This CDR3 region has 14 residues. Trimming shortened V by 1 base and J by 5 bases, and 12 bases separated the two germline ends. Germline lookup yields CDR1 SGHVS and CDR2 FNYEAQ. CDR3: CASSLDRGGNEQYF. The DNA of the CDR3 is TGTGCCAGCAGCTTAGATAGGGGAGGAAACGAGCAGTACTTC.